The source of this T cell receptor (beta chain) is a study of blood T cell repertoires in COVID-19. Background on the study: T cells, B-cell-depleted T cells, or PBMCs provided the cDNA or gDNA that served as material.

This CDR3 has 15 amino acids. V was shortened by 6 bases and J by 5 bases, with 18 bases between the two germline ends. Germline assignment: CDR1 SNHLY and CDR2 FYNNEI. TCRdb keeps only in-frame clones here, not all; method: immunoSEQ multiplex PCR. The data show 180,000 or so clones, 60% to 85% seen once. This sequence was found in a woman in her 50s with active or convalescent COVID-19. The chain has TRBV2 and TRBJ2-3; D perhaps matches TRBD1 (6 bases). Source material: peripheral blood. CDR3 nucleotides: TGTGCCAGCAGGGGGACACCGGGATGGGGAGATACGCAGTATTTT. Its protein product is CASRGTPGWGDTQYF. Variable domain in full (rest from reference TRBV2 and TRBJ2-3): EPEVTQTPSHQVTQMGQEVILRCVPISNHLYFYWYRQILGQKVEFLVSFYNNEISEKSEIFDDQFSVERPDGSNFTLKIRSTKLEDSAMYFCASRGTPGWGDTQYFGPGTRLTVL.